What follows are 18 T cell receptor beta chains derived from one specimen sequenced in a study of T cell responses to AZD1222 COVID-19 vaccine. Data came from immunoSEQ multiplex PCR; TCRdb stores just in-frame clones and leaves some out. The sample yields about 160,000 clones, approximately 90% seen once. The sequencing used peripheral blood, collected 28 days after the second AZD1222 dose. These receptors originate from an adult who received the AZD1222 COVID-19 vaccine.

This clone has only a few counts. V gene TRBV21-1 combines with J gene TRBJ2-2; TRBD2 was called by the table and not checked on the DNA. TRBV21-1 is tagged as a pseudogene. This CDR3 is built from 16 residues. CDR3 coding DNA: TGTGCCAGCAGCAATAGCGGGAGGATGAACACCGGGGAGCTGTTTTTT. Its translation: CASSNSGRMNTGELFF.

The gene calls are TRBV5-8 and TRBJ2-5; 10 bases are a match to TRBD1. V gave up 4 bases and J gave up 4 bases; unmatched junction bases: 10. From germline, CDR1 is SGHTS and CDR2 YDEGEE. This CDR3 is built from 16 residues. CDR3 region: CASSPGTGVSRETQYF. CDR3 sequence (DNA): TGTGCCAGCAGCCCAGGGACAGGGGTGTCCCGAGAGACCCAGTACTTC.

The V call is TRBV7-2, the J call TRBJ2-1; 7 nucleotides align to TRBD1. V shed 3 bases, J shed 1 base, and the junction held 3 bases outside the gene matches. CDR3 length equals 15 residues. The germline CDR1 and CDR2 sequences are SGHTA and FQGNSA. CDR3 coding DNA: TGTGCCAGCAGCTTCGACAGGGTTTCCTACAATGAGCAGTTCTTC. Its translation: CASSFDRVSYNEQFF.

This chain connects TRBV19 to TRBJ2-2; the D gene is possibly TRBD1 (7 bases). Germline values: CDR1 LNHDA, CDR2 SQIVND (reference sequence). V lost 0 bases, J lost 4 bases, and 15 bases lay in between. This CDR3 has 17 amino acids. The CDR3 region is CASSIDARGVSTGELFF. The CDR3 nucleotides read TGTGCCAGTAGTATAGATGCCAGGGGGGTTAGCACCGGGGAGCTGTTTTTT.

The chain recombines TRBV19 with TRBJ1-2; D is uncertain. The germline gives CDR1 LNHDA, CDR2 SQIVND (reference sequence). This CDR3 contains 13 residues. V was shortened by 3 bases and J by 3 bases, with 8 bases between the two germline ends. CDR3 sequence: CASSMSPYYGYTF. The CDR3 nucleotides are TGTGCCAGTAGTATGAGTCCGTACTATGGCTACACCTTC.

The chain employs TRBV24-1 and TRBJ2-4; D may be TRBD1 (5 bases). The CDR3 runs 12 residues. Trimming took off 5 bases at V and 7 bases at J, with 8 bases between the two ends. The germline V gene encodes CDR1 KGHDR and CDR2 SFDVKD. The CDR3 bases are TGTGCCACCAGTGCCGGACACAACATTCAGTACTTC. Translation gives CATSAGHNIQYF.

This chain connects TRBV30 to TRBJ1-1; D uncertain. This CDR3 contains 13 residues. Trimming pared 4 bases from V and 0 bases from J, leaving 9 bases between. Germline CDR1 reads GTSNPN; CDR2 reads SVGIG (reference sequence). The CDR3 loop is CAWMVRLNTEAFF. The CDR3 DNA sequence: TGTGCCTGGATGGTCAGGTTGAACACTGAAGCTTTCTTT.

This chain joins TRBV7-3 and TRBJ2-3; 7 bases align to TRBD1. The CDR3 loop spans 13 amino acids. With V trimmed by 5 bases and J by 4 bases, 3 bases remained unmatched. Germline CDR1 reads SGHTA; CDR2 reads FQGTGA. This CDR3 is CASSPGTADTQYF. The CDR3 nucleotides read TGTGCCAGCAGCCCCGGGACAGCAGATACGCAGTATTTT. Supplemented by reference TRBV7-3 and TRBJ2-3, the full variable domain reads GAGVSQTPSNKVTEKGKYVELRCDPISGHTALYWYRQSLGQGPEFLIYFQGTGAADDSGLPNDRFFAVRPEGSVSTLKIQRTERGDSAVYLCASSPGTADTQYFGPGTRLTVL.

The J gene is TRBJ1-2, the V gene TRBV12-5; 7 nucleotides align to TRBD1. Per the germline V gene, CDR1 is LGHNT and CDR2 is FRNRAP. This CDR3 region has 15 residues. With 3 bases clipped from V and 0 bases from J, the junction kept 4 bases outside the gene matches. The CDR3 here is CASGFGTAANYGYTF. For the CDR3, the DNA is TGTGCTAGTGGTTTCGGGACAGCAGCTAACTATGGCTACACCTTC.

V and J are TRBV4-3 and TRBJ1-3, with TRBD1 matching over 8 bases. This CDR3 contains 14 residues. V was clipped by 5 bases and J by 4 bases; unmatched bases: 4. The germline V gene encodes CDR1 LGHNA and CDR2 YSLEER. For the CDR3, the DNA is TGCGCCAGCAGCGACAGGGGCGTGGGAAACACCATATATTTT. It encodes CASSDRGVGNTIYF.

The chain uses TRBV6-5 and TRBJ1-4, with unresolved D. Trimming stripped 5 bases from V and 5 bases from J, with 15 bases between. The germline V gene has CDR1 MNHEY and CDR2 SVGAGI. The length of the CDR3 is 15 residues. The CDR3 spells CASSPDWTENEKLFF. The CDR3 DNA reads as TGTGCCAGCAGTCCCGACTGGACCGAAAATGAAAAACTGTTTTTT.

The chain combines TRBV12-5 with TRBJ1-1, with D possibly being TRBD1 (5 bases). V was pared by 0 bases and J by 1 base, with 9 bases between. Germline CDR1 LGHNT, CDR2 FRNRAP. The CDR3 is 15 amino acids. The CDR3, as DNA: TGTGCTAGTGGTTTGGTAGGGGCGGCGAACACTGAAGCTTTCTTT. This gives the protein CASGLVGAANTEAFF.

V gene TRBV5-1 combines with J gene TRBJ2-7; no clear D gene. The germline V gene has CDR1 SGHRS and CDR2 YFSETQ. The CDR3 runs 14 residues. V was pared by 2 bases and J by 2 bases, with 11 bases between. In nucleotides, the CDR3 is TGCGCCAGCAGCTTCTCTGTAGACGCCTACGAGCAGTACTTC. Amino acids: CASSFSVDAYEQYF.

The chain is built from TRBV24-1 and TRBJ2-2, with no clear D. The length of the CDR3 is 15 residues. The V end lost 4 bases, the J end lost 6 bases, and 14 bases lay between the germline ends. Per the germline V gene, CDR1 is KGHDR and CDR2 is SFDVKD. The CDR3 loop reads CATSDRPTQAGELFF. In DNA form, the CDR3 reads TGTGCCACCAGTGACCGACCGACCCAGGCCGGGGAGCTGTTTTTT.

The chain combines TRBV7-2 with TRBJ2-2; D is uncertain. Trimming removed 3 bases from V and 5 bases from J, with 4 bases in between. The CDR3 consists of 12 residues. The V gene's germline CDR1 is SGHTA and CDR2 FQGNSA. The CDR3 DNA follows: TGTGCCAGCAGCTTCCTTACCGGGGAGCTGTTTTTT. This encodes CASSFLTGELFF.

The chain carries TRBV6-4 and TRBJ2-3, with D uncertain. V was pared by 8 bases and J by 10 bases, with 25 bases between. Germline V gene data show CDR1 as MRHNA and CDR2 as SNTAGT. This CDR3 is built from 15 residues. This CDR3 reads CASAPIAASNPPQYF. CDR3 in DNA: TGTGCCAGCGCGCCGATCGCGGCCTCGAACCCCCCGCAGTATTTT.

The chain carries TRBV2 and TRBJ2-5; 11 bases line up with TRBD2. Germline V gene data show CDR1 as SNHLY and CDR2 as FYNNEI. The V segment lost 4 bases and the J segment 0 bases; nucleotides outside the gene matches: 1. The CDR3 is made up of 15 amino acids. DNA of the CDR3: TGTGCCAGCAGTGTGACTAGCGGGAACCAAGAGACCCAGTACTTC. Translating gives CASSVTSGNQETQYF.

This chain links TRBV2 with TRBJ1-2, with no clear D. Trimming removed 7 bases at V and 4 bases at J, with 7 bases between. This CDR3 has 11 residues. Per germline, CDR1 SNHLY and CDR2 FYNNEI. Here the CDR3 DNA reads TGTGCCAGCACCCCTTCCTATGGCTACACCTTC. It yields the protein CASTPSYGYTF.